The 19 T cell receptor beta chains reported below all come from one sample, sequenced in a study of blood T cell repertoires in COVID-19. TCRdb keeps only in-frame clones here, not all; method: immunoSEQ multiplex PCR. The data show 150,000 to 200,000 clones, approximately 86% seen once. The sample taken for sequencing was PBMCs or T cells enriched from blood (not recorded which). The receptors originated from an older woman with acute COVID-19.

J is TRBJ1-5 and V is TRBV19; D uncertain. CDR1 and CDR2 from the germline V gene are LNHDA and SQIVND (reference sequence). Between the trimmed V and J ends, which lost 2 bases and 8 bases, there was a span of 10 bases. CDR3 length: 13 residues. CDR3 nucleotides: TGTGCCAGTAGTATAAGTCCGGAGGAGCCCCAGCATTTT. As protein: CASSISPEEPQHF.

The V call is TRBV7-9, the J call TRBJ2-4; no firm D call. Trimming removed 3 bases from V and 5 bases from J, with 8 bases in between. The CDR3 consists of 13 residues. Germline-derived CDR1 and CDR2 are SEHNR and FQNEAQ (reference sequence). The CDR3 DNA reads as TGTGCCAGCAGCTTGGGTGGGCAAAACATTCAGTACTTC. Encoded protein: CASSLGGQNIQYF.

The J gene is TRBJ1-5, the V gene TRBV27, with 9 bases fitting TRBD1. Germline V CDR1 and CDR2: MNHEY, SMNVEV (reference sequence). The CDR3 totals 13 residues. J lost 9 bases, V lost 5 bases, and 5 bases had no gene match. The CDR3: CASSGTGRRPQHF. The CDR3 DNA follows: TGTGCCAGCAGTGGGACAGGGAGGCGGCCCCAGCATTTT.

The genes are TRBV30 and TRBJ1-5; possible D gene TRBD1, 5 bases. The CDR3 covers 14 residues. V was trimmed by 2 bases and J by 4 bases, leaving 12 bases between them. Per germline, CDR1 GTSNPN and CDR2 SVGIG (reference sequence). Written as DNA, the CDR3 is TGTGCCTGGAGTCTCACAACAGGTAATCAGCCCCAGCATTTT. Translated: CAWSLTTGNQPQHF.

This chain links TRBV6-4 with TRBJ2-4; D unclear. The CDR3 runs 12 residues. Trimming took off 5 bases at V and 7 bases at J, with 9 bases between the two ends. The V gene's germline CDR1 is MRHNA and CDR2 SNTAGT. CDR3 residues: CASSKAVNIQYF. The CDR3, as DNA: TGTGCCAGCAGTAAAGCCGTGAACATTCAGTACTTC.

V gene TRBV6-6 combines with J gene TRBJ1-5; 9 positions agree with TRBD1. CDR1 is MNHNY and CDR2 is SVGAGI in the germline V gene (reference sequence). The CDR3 covers 14 residues. V lost 4 bases, J lost 9 bases, and 7 bases stayed unmatched. CDR3 residues: CASSSGTGNPPQHF. The CDR3 DNA follows: TGTGCCAGCAGTTCCGGGACAGGGAACCCGCCCCAGCATTTT.

The chain employs TRBV5-6 and TRBJ2-5; D may be TRBD1 (6 bases). CDR1 SGHDT and CDR2 YYEEEE come from the germline V gene. Trimming took 4 bases from V and 0 from J, leaving 16 bases between them. The CDR3 sequence is 16 residues long. The CDR3 DNA is TGTGCCAGCAGCGGGGGCCCAGGGGACAACCAAGAGACCCAGTACTTC. Its protein is CASSGGPGDNQETQYF. Filled out from reference TRBV5-6 and TRBJ2-5, the complete variable domain reads DAGVTQSPTHLIKTRGQQVTLRCSPKSGHDTVSWYQQALGQGPQFIFQYYEEEERQRGNFPDRFSGHQFPNYSSELNVNALLLGDSALYLCASSGGPGDNQETQYFGPGTRLLVL.

The rearrangement links TRBV7-6 to TRBJ2-3; 9 bases are a match to TRBD1. The CDR3 consists of 22 residues. Trimming at V came to 4 bases and at J to 4 bases, leaving 27 bases not matched to a gene. In germline, CDR1 is SGHVS, CDR2 FNYEAQ. The CDR3 spells CASSSAGRQGERDSWLSDTQYF. In DNA, the CDR3 is TGTGCCAGCAGCTCGGCTGGGCGACAGGGGGAGCGGGACAGTTGGTTGTCAGATACGCAGTATTTT.

This chain connects TRBV14 to TRBJ2-3; 9 bases fit TRBD2. The CDR3 sequence is 16 residues long. The V gene end was trimmed by 0 bases and the J gene end by 2 bases; junction bases not matched to a gene: 3. CDR1 SGHDN and CDR2 FVKESK come from the germline V gene. This CDR3 reads CASSQEAGGVTDTQYF. DNA of the CDR3: TGTGCCAGCAGCCAAGAGGCGGGGGGGGTCACAGATACGCAGTATTTT.

J is TRBJ2-5 and V is TRBV21-1; the listed D gene, TRBD1, was not tested against the DNA. TRBV21-1 is shown as a pseudogene. The CDR3 is made up of 16 amino acids. CDR3 region: CASSKGDRKSQETQYF. CDR3 bases: TGTGCCAGCAGCAAAGGGGACAGAAAATCTCAAGAGACCCAGTACTTC.

This chain uses TRBV19 with TRBJ2-1; 8 bases line up with TRBD1. V shed 3 bases, J shed 4 bases, and the junction held 5 bases outside the gene matches. The CDR3 is 15 residues long. Per the germline V gene, CDR1 is LNHDA and CDR2 is SQIVND (reference sequence). The CDR3 region has the DNA TGTGCCAGTAGTATCGACAGGGGCCCTTACAATGAGCAGTTCTTC. Its translation: CASSIDRGPYNEQFF.

V and J are TRBV7-2 and TRBJ2-2, with TRBD1 identical over 8 bases. Germline V lookup: CDR1 SGHTA, CDR2 FQGNSA. This CDR3 spans 15 amino acids. Losses at the gene ends were 5 bases for V and 4 bases for J; bases not matched to a gene: 6. This CDR3 reads CASSLSTGGTGELFF. In DNA, the CDR3 is TGTGCCAGCAGCCTTTCTACAGGGGGCACCGGGGAGCTGTTTTTT.

The rearrangement links TRBV18 to TRBJ2-4; tentatively, D is TRBD2 (6 bases). The CDR3 consists of 18 residues. Trimming shortened V by 0 bases and J by 5 bases, and 20 bases separated the two germline ends. Germline V gene lookup returns CDR1 KGHSH and CDR2 LQKENI. Written as DNA, the CDR3 is TGTGCCAGCTCACCACCGGGCAGGGCCCATCGCGGGGAAAACATTCAGTACTTC. Its protein product is CASSPPGRAHRGENIQYF. The whole variable domain, remainder taken from reference TRBV18 and TRBJ2-4, is NAGVMQNPRHLVRRRGQEARLRCSPMKGHSHVYWYRQLPEEGLKFMVYLQKENIIDESGMPKERFSAEFPKEGPSILRIQQVVRGDSAAYFCASSPPGRAHRGENIQYFGAGTRLSVL.

This chain connects TRBV19 to TRBJ1-2; D remains ambiguous. The CDR3 is made up of 12 amino acids. Germline CDR1 is LNHDA and CDR2 is SQIVND (reference sequence). V shed 3 bases and J shed 5 bases, with 7 bases lying between them. The CDR3 bases are TGTGCCAGTAGTATGAACAGTTATGGCTACACCTTC. Translating gives CASSMNSYGYTF.

The CDR3 DNA sequence: TGCGCCAGCAGCTCCTCGGACAGGGCTTCACCCCTCCACTTT. Encoded protein: CASSSSDRASPLHF. J is TRBJ1-6 and V is TRBV5-1, with TRBD1 identical over 8 bases. The CDR3 spans 14 residues. J was trimmed by 9 bases and V by 3 bases; bases with no gene match: 5. In germline, CDR1 is SGHRS, CDR2 YFSETQ.

The genes are TRBV4-1 and TRBJ1-1, with D maybe TRBD1 (5 bases). The CDR3 spans 15 residues. V was trimmed by 0 bases and J by 1 base, leaving 9 bases between them. Germline CDR1 and CDR2: MGHRA and YSYEKL. Written as DNA, the CDR3 is TGCGCCAGCAGCCAAGAACCGCAGGGGAACACTGAAGCTTTCTTT. It specifies CASSQEPQGNTEAFF.

Of note for this clone: This CDR3 is also generated by other DNA sequences in the sample. The genes are TRBV28 and TRBJ1-2; D unclear. Trimming removed 3 bases at V and 2 bases at J, with 7 bases between. Germline V gene sequence: CDR1 MDHEN, CDR2 SYDVKM. This CDR3 has 13 residues. In nucleotides, the CDR3 is TGTGCCAGCAGTTTTGGGCAGAACTATGGCTACACCTTC. The encoded protein is CASSFGQNYGYTF.

V usage is TRBV19 and J usage is TRBJ1-2; 7 nucleotides match TRBD1. The CDR3 extends over 16 amino acids. V was pared by 3 bases and J by 1 base, with 8 bases of the junction left unmatched. Germline values: CDR1 LNHDA, CDR2 SQIVND (reference sequence). The chain's CDR3 is CASSMEGAFYNYGYTF. CDR3 nucleotide sequence: TGTGCCAGTAGTATGGAGGGGGCGTTCTATAACTATGGCTACACCTTC. Using reference TRBV19 and TRBJ1-2 for the parts outside the CDR3, the full variable domain is DGGITQSPKYLFRKEGQNVTLSCEQNLNHDAMYWYRQDPGQGLRLIYYSQIVNDFQKGDIAEGYSVSREKKESFPLTVTSAQKNPTAFYLCASSMEGAFYNYGYTFGSGTRLTVV.

The chain links TRBV9 to TRBJ2-7; D may be TRBD2 (6 bases). Trimming left V 3 bases short and J 2 bases short, with 12 bases between. In germline, CDR1 is SGDLS, CDR2 YYNGEE. CDR3 size: 14 residues. The CDR3 protein is CASSGGDDTYEQYF. The CDR3 DNA reads TGTGCCAGCAGCGGGGGGGACGATACCTACGAGCAGTACTTC.